These 11 T cell receptor beta chains were all obtained from the same sample, sequenced in a study of blood T cells in healthy people across ages (dated by TCRdb to the mid-2010s). The receptor library was made with 5' RACE. The sample was run on an Illumina HiSeq 2500. The second PCR ran for about 6 to 11 cycles and used a J-beta primer mix along with a sample-barcoded 5' primer. TCRdb trimmed public reads at Q25 via fastp, called clones via MiXCR and kept in-frame beta chains. Rows with one shared CDR3 protein collapse into an entry with the most common genes and DNA. This sample has nearly 1 million distinct CDR3 sequences in its table, and roughly half of those were observed once. The top ten hold about 20% of the sample. Sequenced material: blood. These TCRs come from a woman aged 60-75 years in good health.

The rearrangement links TRBV12-3 or TRBV12-4 to TRBJ2-1, with TRBD2 identical over 10 bases. V dropped 3 bases and J dropped 7; count of bases not matched to a gene: 9. The CDR3 runs to 16 residues. As DNA, the CDR3 is TGTGCCAGCAGTTTTCAAGGACTAGCGGTTTTAAATGAGCAGTTCTTC. Encoded protein: CASSFQGLAVLNEQFF.

This clonotype has a handful of counts. The genes are TRBV27 and TRBJ2-3; 9 nucleotides match TRBD2. Germline V lookup: CDR1 MNHEY, CDR2 SMNVEV (reference sequence). The J segment lost 0 bases and the V segment lost 4 bases, leaving 5 bases of the junction unmatched. The CDR3 totals 16 residues. The DNA for the CDR3 is TGTGCCAGCAGTTCGCTAGCGGGGCCTAGCACAGATACGCAGTATTTT. Residues: CASSSLAGPSTDTQYF.

This chain connects TRBV7-9 to TRBJ2-1; 9 bases are shared with TRBD2. With V trimmed by 1 base and J by 1 base, 11 bases remained unmatched. This CDR3 contains 19 residues. Germline CDR1 SEHNR, CDR2 FQNEAQ (reference sequence). CDR3 DNA: TGTGCCAGCAGCTTAGGGGAGCTAGCGGGACCATTTTCCTACAATGAGCAGTTCTTC. Encoded protein: CASSLGELAGPFSYNEQFF. Full variable domain (remainder filled in from reference TRBV7-9 and TRBJ2-1): DTGVSQNPRHKITKRGQNVTFRCDPISEHNRLYWYRQTLGQGPEFLTYFQNEAQLEKSRLLSDRFSAERPKGSFSTLEIQRTEQGDSAMYLCASSLGELAGPFSYNEQFFGPGTRLTVL.

This clonotype was seen a single time. A junction end diverges from the germline sequence, so it may reflect a read error. This chain uses TRBV20-1 with TRBJ2-5; 11 bases line up with TRBD2. The germline gives CDR1 DFQATT, CDR2 SNEGSKA (reference sequence). This CDR3 is built from 15 residues. DNA of the CDR3: TGCGGTGCTAGAGAGCCGGGACTAGCGGACAATGAGCAGTACTTC. Its protein product is CGAREPGLADNEQYF.

The chain couples TRBV10-3 to TRBJ2-1; 7 bases fit TRBD1. This CDR3 has 15 amino acids. CDR1 is ENHRY and CDR2 is SYGVKD in the germline V gene. V was pared by 6 bases and J by 1 base, with 6 bases of the junction left unmatched. The CDR3 region is CAIRSTGASYNEQFF. Here the CDR3 DNA reads TGTGCCATCAGATCAACAGGGGCGTCCTACAATGAGCAGTTCTTC.

CDR3: CASSSTRTSTDTQYF. CDR3 bases: TGTGCCAGCAGTTCAACTAGGACGAGCACAGATACGCAGTATTTT. The chain joins TRBV12-3 or TRBV12-4 to TRBJ2-3; D is perhaps TRBD2 (5 bases). V was pared by 4 bases and J by 0 bases, with 11 bases between. CDR3 length equals 15 residues.

The chain links TRBV6-5 to TRBJ2-3, with D possibly being TRBD1 (6 bases). Germline V gene sequence: CDR1 MNHEY, CDR2 SVGAGI. The CDR3 sequence is 16 residues long. Trimming left V 2 bases short and J 4 bases short, with 16 bases between. CDR3 loop: CASSYTTSGVADTQYF. In DNA, the CDR3 is TGTGCCAGCAGTTACACAACATCAGGGGTCGCAGATACGCAGTATTTT.

This clonotype occurred a few times. V usage is TRBV7-2 and J usage is TRBJ2-1; the D gene is possibly TRBD2 (6 bases). This CDR3 comprises 14 residues. V shed 1 base and J shed 7 bases, with 11 bases lying between them. In germline, CDR1 is SGHTA, CDR2 FQGNSA. The CDR3 region has the DNA TGTGCCAGCAGCTTAGTTGCAGGGAGGAATGAGCAGTTCTTC. Protein product: CASSLVAGRNEQFF.

J is TRBJ1-1 and V is TRBV27, with D perhaps matching TRBD1 (5 bases). Germline lookup yields CDR1 MNHEY and CDR2 SMNVEV (reference sequence). The CDR3 is 13 amino acids. The germline V and J ends were trimmed by 5 bases and 11 bases, with 18 bases remaining between them. CDR3 sequence: CASSGGLSLSAFF. The CDR3 nucleotides read TGTGCCAGCAGTGGGGGACTGTCCCTGTCTGCTTTCTTT.

The chain combines TRBV29-1 with TRBJ2-1; 7 bases are shared with TRBD2. CDR3 length equals 12 residues. Per germline, CDR1 SQVTM and CDR2 ANQGSEA. V lost 6 bases, J lost 9 bases, and 8 bases stayed unmatched. The DNA of the CDR3 is TGCAGCGTCCTTCAGACTAGCTGTGAGCAGTTCTTC. It yields the protein CSVLQTSCEQFF.

This clonotype was counted only a few times. V and J are TRBV12-3 or TRBV12-4 and TRBJ2-7; 7 nucleotides agree with TRBD1. V was clipped by 3 bases and J by 2 bases; unmatched bases: 7. This CDR3 has 15 residues. The CDR3 bases are TGTGCCAGCAGTTTGAAGACAGGGATTACCTACGAGCAGTACTTC. This sequence encodes CASSLKTGITYEQYF.